The sequence of this T cell receptor (beta chain) was determined in a study of blood T cell repertoires in COVID-19. Notes on this clone: This sample also contains other DNA sequences that code for the same CDR3.

This CDR3 has 14 residues. Deletions cut 1 base from V and 3 bases from J, with 10 bases between. CDR1 is MNHNS and CDR2 is SASEGT in the germline V gene. Here immunoSEQ multiplex PCR was the method, and the copy in TCRdb shows in-frame clones only, minus some. Counted here are 390,000 or so clones, 80% to 90% occurring once; the ten biggest clones make up over 0.95%. The V call is TRBV6-1, the J call TRBJ2-7, with D possibly being TRBD1 (6 bases). This clonotype was obtained from a man between 18 and 29 years old who had recovered from COVID-19. Sequenced: PBMCs or T cells enriched from blood (not recorded which). The CDR3 DNA follows: TGTGCCAGCAGTGAAGGTGGCAGGGGCTACGAGCAGTACTTC. This gives the protein CASSEGGRGYEQYF.